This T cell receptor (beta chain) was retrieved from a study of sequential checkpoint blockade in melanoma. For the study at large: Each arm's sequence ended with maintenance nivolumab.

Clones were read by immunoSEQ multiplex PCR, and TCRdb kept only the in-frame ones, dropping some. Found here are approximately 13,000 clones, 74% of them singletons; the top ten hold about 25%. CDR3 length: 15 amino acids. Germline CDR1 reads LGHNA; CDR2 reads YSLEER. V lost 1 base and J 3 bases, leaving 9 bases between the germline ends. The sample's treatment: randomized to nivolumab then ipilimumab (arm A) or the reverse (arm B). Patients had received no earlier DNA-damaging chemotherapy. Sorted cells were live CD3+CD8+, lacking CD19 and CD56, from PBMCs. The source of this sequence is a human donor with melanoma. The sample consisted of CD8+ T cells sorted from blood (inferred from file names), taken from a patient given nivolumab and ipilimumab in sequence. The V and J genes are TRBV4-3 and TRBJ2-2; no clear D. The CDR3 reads CASSQASGYTGELFF. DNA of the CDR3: TGCGCCAGCAGCCAAGCTTCAGGTTACACCGGGGAGCTGTTTTTT.